The sequence of this T cell receptor beta chain was determined in a study of blood T cell repertoires in COVID-19. About the study: Some COVID-19 samples were acute and others convalescent; all came from the United States, Italy and Spain. PBMCs, B-cell-depleted T cells, or T cells were the source of the cDNA or gDNA that made up the material.

In the original analysis: Reference gene primers were amplified, and this amplification served to estimate nucleated cell counts. TCRdb's table, derived via immunoSEQ multiplex PCR, lists solely in-frame clones and lacks some. V, J and clone size are taken as reported in that table, and D and trimming were inferred from the DNA itself. The table has about 160,000 clones, roughly 90% seen once. Germline V gene lookup returns CDR1 LNHNV and CDR2 YYDKDF (reference sequence). The CDR3 covers 17 residues. V gave up 0 bases and J gave up 6 bases; unmatched junction bases: 9. The chain joins TRBV15 to TRBJ2-2, with TRBD1 matching 8 bases. The sample comprised peripheral blood. The clonotype originates from a woman between 65 and 79 years old with acute or convalescent COVID-19. As DNA, the CDR3 is TGTGCCACCAGCAGAGAAAGACAGGGGAAATTTGCCGGGGAGCTGTTTTTT. Its translation is CATSRERQGKFAGELFF.